Below, 25 T cell receptor beta chains from the same sample are listed, as sequenced in a study of T cell responses to AZD1222 COVID-19 vaccine. Assay used: immunoSEQ multiplex PCR; TCRdb lists only in-frame clones, some missing. The sample lists about 150,000 clones, 70% to 90% occurring once. Sequences were derived from peripheral blood, sampled on day 0 of MenACWY control vaccination. Receptors were obtained from an adult in good health.

The chain links TRBV5-4 to TRBJ2-4, with 7 bases matching TRBD1. Per germline, CDR1 SGHNT and CDR2 YYREEE (reference sequence). The CDR3 extends over 15 amino acids. The trim removed 4 bases at V and 1 base at J, leaving 5 bases unmatched. The CDR3 loop reads CASSGPGQAKNIQYF. CDR3 in DNA: TGTGCCAGCAGCGGTCCGGGACAGGCCAAAAACATTCAGTACTTC. Full variable domain (remainder filled in from reference TRBV5-4 and TRBJ2-4): ETGVTQSPTHLIKTRGQQVTLRCSSQSGHNTVSWYQQALGQGPQFIFQYYREEENGRGNFPPRFSGLQFPNYSSELNVNALELDDSALYLCASSGPGQAKNIQYFGAGTRLSVL.

This clone was counted once. The same CDR3 is also encoded by other DNA sequences in this sample. The chain has TRBV19 and TRBJ1-6, with D possibly matching TRBD1 (5 bases). This CDR3 is 14 amino acids long. CDR1 LNHDA and CDR2 SQIVND come from the germline V gene (reference sequence). Trimming took off 3 bases at V and 10 bases at J, with 13 bases between the two ends. CDR3 amino acids: CASSIQGRESPLHF. CDR3 in DNA: TGTGCCAGTAGTATCCAGGGAAGGGAATCACCCCTCCACTTT. The full variable domain, completed using reference TRBV19 and TRBJ1-6, is DGGITQSPKYLFRKEGQNVTLSCEQNLNHDAMYWYRQDPGQGLRLIYYSQIVNDFQKGDIAEGYSVSREKKESFPLTVTSAQKNPTAFYLCASSIQGRESPLHFGNGTRLTVT.

The V gene is TRBV12-3 or TRBV12-4, the J gene TRBJ1-1; 7 positions match TRBD1. There are 13 residues in the CDR3. V shed 6 bases and J 4 bases; nucleotides not matched to a gene: 5. The CDR3 is CASRTGRVTEAFF. The CDR3 nucleotides read TGTGCCAGCAGGACAGGGAGGGTCACTGAAGCTTTCTTT.

The gene calls are TRBV5-1 and TRBJ1-1; D is undetermined. Germline CDR1 is SGHRS and CDR2 is YFSETQ. The V end was cut by 0 bases, the J end by 4 bases, with 4 bases between. The CDR3 has 12 amino acids. CDR3 bases: TGCGCCAGCAGCTTGGGACCCACTGAAGCTTTCTTT. Translating gives CASSLGPTEAFF.

The genes are TRBV27 and TRBJ1-5, with 7 bases lining up with TRBD1. The CDR3 spans 17 residues. Losses at the gene ends were 5 bases for V and 1 base for J; bases not matched to a gene: 11. Germline CDR1 and CDR2: MNHEY and SMNVEV (reference sequence). The CDR3 spells CASSQGTGVRSNQPQHF. The DNA for the CDR3 is TGTGCCAGCAGTCAAGGAACAGGGGTGAGGAGCAATCAGCCCCAGCATTTT.

The chain employs TRBV5-5 and TRBJ1-1, with D unclear. Looked up from germline, CDR1 is SGHKS and CDR2 is YYEKEE (reference sequence). The CDR3 is 14 amino acids. V was clipped by 3 bases and J by 4 bases, with 13 bases between them. The CDR3 loop reads CASSSLGQGTEAFF. The CDR3 bases are TGTGCCAGCAGCTCTTTAGGTCAAGGCACTGAAGCTTTCTTT.

This chain connects TRBV4-1 to TRBJ1-4; D is perhaps TRBD1 (6 bases). CDR3 length equals 15 residues. V was pared by 5 bases and J by 10 bases, with 20 bases between. Germline loops: CDR1 MGHRA, CDR2 YSYEKL. CDR3 nucleotide sequence: TGCGCCAGCAGCTCCCTTCGGGGGGCTTCGGGAAAACTGTTTTTT. Protein product: CASSSLRGASGKLFF.

The chain combines TRBV28 with TRBJ2-7; D gene uncertain. Germline CDR1 is MDHEN and CDR2 is SYDVKM. There are 15 residues in the CDR3. The V end was cut by 6 bases, the J end by 5 bases, with 20 bases between. The CDR3 DNA reads TGTGCCAGCAGCCCTTTTGGTCCCGTAGCCAACGAGCAGTACTTC. Translated: CASSPFGPVANEQYF.

The chain combines TRBV3-1 (or the pseudogene TRBV3-2) with TRBJ1-2; the D gene is possibly TRBD1 (5 bases). This CDR3 is 14 amino acids long. Trimming stripped 3 bases from V and 5 bases from J, with 13 bases between. CDR1 is LGHDT, CDR2 YNNKEL, per germline (reference sequence). The chain's CDR3 is CASSHGNRFYGYTF. CDR3 DNA: TGTGCCAGCAGCCACGGAAACAGGTTTTATGGCTACACCTTC.

The rearrangement joins TRBV28 to TRBJ1-2, with D unclear. The CDR3 covers 13 residues. Germline CDR1 is MDHEN and CDR2 is SYDVKM. V shed 6 bases and J shed 1 base, with 9 bases lying between them. CDR3 sequence: CASRPVSNYGYTF. The CDR3 nucleotides are TGTGCCAGCAGGCCAGTTAGTAACTATGGCTACACCTTC.

This chain joins TRBV18 and TRBJ2-7; 7 bases map to TRBD2. V dropped 1 base and J dropped 4; count of bases not matched to a gene: 1. Germline CDR1 and CDR2: KGHSH and LQKENI. This CDR3 is built from 13 residues. The CDR3 spells CASSPRGGYEQYV. The DNA for the CDR3 is TGTGCCAGCTCACCACGGGGGGGGTACGAGCAGTACGTC.

The gene calls are TRBV7-2 and TRBJ2-2, with 8 bases aligning to TRBD2. V shed 1 base and J 4 bases; nucleotides not matched to a gene: 5. There are 16 residues in the CDR3. Germline CDR1 SGHTA, CDR2 FQGNSA. In DNA, the CDR3 is TGTGCCAGCAGCTTAGGGGGCGGGAGGCTCACCGGGGAGCTGTTTTTT. Encoded protein: CASSLGGGRLTGELFF.

The chain employs TRBV18 and TRBJ2-6; 9 nucleotides align to TRBD1. With V trimmed by 4 bases and J by 0 bases, 4 bases remained unmatched. The CDR3 length is 17 residues. The germline CDR1 and CDR2 sequences are KGHSH and LQKENI. The CDR3 region has the DNA TGTGCCAGCTCACGGGGGACAGGGAGCTCTGGGGCCAACGTCCTGACTTTC. This encodes CASSRGTGSSGANVLTF.

This clone was seen just once. The chain couples TRBV3-1 (or the pseudogene TRBV3-2) to TRBJ1-1; D is undetermined. Trimming removed 4 bases from V and 4 bases from J, with 16 bases in between. CDR3 length equals 15 residues. The V gene's germline CDR1 is LGHDT and CDR2 YNNKEL (reference sequence). CDR3 sequence (DNA): TGTGCCAGCAGCCCGCCCTCACGGGCGGGCACTGAAGCTTTCTTT. It translates to CASSPPSRAGTEAFF.

J is TRBJ2-7 and V is TRBV6-5; TRBD1 or TRBD2 may be the D gene (6 bases each). Trimming stripped 6 bases from V and 9 bases from J, with 15 bases between. Germline V gives CDR1 MNHEY, CDR2 SVGAGI. This CDR3 is 12 amino acids long. In DNA form, the CDR3 reads TGTGCCAGCAGCGGGGGCCAGTCAGGGCAGTACTTC. This translates into CASSGGQSGQYF.

This sequence joins TRBV5-1 and TRBJ1-1; 8 nucleotides line up with TRBD1. CDR1 is SGHRS and CDR2 is YFSETQ in the germline V gene. This CDR3 contains 14 residues. Unmatched junction bases numbered 2, after V lost 3 bases and J lost 1 base. CDR3 bases: TGCGCCAGCAGCTCCACAGGGGGGAACACTGAAGCTTTCTTT. Translated, it gives CASSSTGGNTEAFF.

The chain has TRBV11-3 and TRBJ2-2, with TRBD2 identical over 10 bases. V lost 3 bases, J lost 0 bases, and 1 base stayed unmatched. Germline lookup yields CDR1 SGHNT and CDR2 YENEEA. The CDR3 is made up of 16 amino acids. CDR3: CASSFGTSANTGELFF. In DNA, the CDR3 is TGTGCCAGCAGCTTCGGGACTAGCGCGAACACCGGGGAGCTGTTTTTT.

The chain couples TRBV5-1 to TRBJ1-1, with unresolved D. The CDR3 has 12 residues. Trimming took off 4 bases at V and 2 bases at J, with 6 bases between the two ends. From germline, CDR1 is SGHRS and CDR2 YFSETQ. CDR3 sequence reads: CASSQDNTEAFF. DNA for the CDR3: TGCGCCAGCAGCCAAGATAACACTGAAGCTTTCTTT.

The genes are TRBV7-2 and TRBJ2-7; D gene unclear. CDR1 is SGHTA and CDR2 is FQGNSA in the germline V gene. V was shortened by 5 bases and J by 3 bases, with 17 bases between the two germline ends. The CDR3 extends over 15 amino acids. CDR3 nucleotides: TGTGCCAGCAGCCCGTTTCGGGCGGATTTCTACGAGCAGTACTTC. Translated: CASSPFRADFYEQYF.

The V gene is TRBV29-1, the J gene TRBJ1-3; D unclear. V shed 7 bases and J shed 4 bases, with 8 bases lying between them. Germline V gene data show CDR1 as SQVTM and CDR2 as ANQGSEA. This CDR3 comprises 11 residues. The CDR3 coding sequence is TGCAGCGGGAAACTGGGAAACACCATATATTTT. Protein sequence: CSGKLGNTIYF.

The V gene is TRBV3-1 (or the pseudogene TRBV3-2), the J gene TRBJ2-1; 8 bases line up with TRBD2. Germline V lookup: CDR1 LGHDT, CDR2 YNNKEL (reference sequence). The CDR3 totals 16 residues. V shed 2 bases and J 5 bases; nucleotides not matched to a gene: 8. CDR3 protein: CASSQTSSGFDNEQFF. For the CDR3, the DNA is TGTGCCAGCAGCCAAACTTCTAGCGGGTTTGACAATGAGCAGTTCTTC.

This clone was seen just once. CDR3: CASSLGLAGETQYF. In DNA, the CDR3 is TGTGCCAGCAGCTTAGGCCTAGCGGGTGAGACCCAGTACTTC. The rearrangement joins TRBV7-2 to TRBJ2-5; 8 positions match TRBD2. The CDR3 runs 14 residues. The V gene's germline CDR1 is SGHTA and CDR2 FQGNSA. Trimming removed 1 base from V and 5 bases from J; junction bases left unmatched: 3.

This clone was recorded only once. One end of the junction does not line up with germline, which may come from a read error. V usage is TRBV6-8 and J usage is TRBJ2-7; D might be TRBD1 or TRBD2, each matching 5 bases. Germline V CDR1 and CDR2: MNHGY, SAAAGT. The CDR3 length is 11 residues. In DNA form, the CDR3 reads TGTGCCAGCAGTTACAGGGGTTGGAGGAACTTC. Translating gives CASSYRGWRNF.

The V gene is TRBV29-1, the J gene TRBJ2-2, with D possibly matching TRBD1 (6 bases). The germline gives CDR1 SQVTM, CDR2 ANQGSEA. The CDR3 length is 14 residues. Deletions cut 1 base from V and 7 bases from J, with 13 bases between. The chain's CDR3 is CSVEGGRIGGELFF. The CDR3 DNA reads as TGCAGCGTTGAAGGGGGGCGGATAGGCGGGGAGCTGTTTTTT.

The chain employs TRBV6-5 and TRBJ2-7; a possible D gene is TRBD2 (5 bases). The length of the CDR3 is 14 residues. CDR1 MNHEY and CDR2 SVGAGI come from the germline V gene. Trimming removed 7 bases from V and 3 bases from J, with 16 bases in between. The CDR3 coding sequence is TGTGCCAGCACCATAACCGCGGGTTACTACGAGCAGTACTTC. Its translation is CASTITAGYYEQYF.